Presented here are 9 T cell receptor beta chains from one specimen sequenced in a study of blood T cell repertoires in COVID-19. Profiling relied on immunoSEQ multiplex PCR, and the TCRdb table lists in-frame clones only, not all of them. The sample carries some 150,000 clones, about four fifths recorded once. What was sequenced was peripheral blood. The source is a woman older than 75 with acute or convalescent COVID-19.

This clone was seen only a few times. The chain combines TRBV2 with TRBJ1-6; a weak D match, TRBD1 (6 bases). This CDR3 spans 15 amino acids. Trimming took off 2 bases at V and 7 bases at J, with 12 bases between the two ends. Germline loops: CDR1 SNHLY, CDR2 FYNNEI. The CDR3 reads CASSERQGNNSPLHF. CDR3 nucleotide sequence: TGTGCCAGCAGTGAAAGGCAGGGGAACAATTCACCCCTCCACTTT.

V is TRBV4-1 and J is TRBJ1-1; 8 bases are shared with TRBD1. Germline assignment: CDR1 MGHRA and CDR2 YSYEKL. V lost 0 bases to trimming and J lost 5 bases; unmatched junction nucleotides: 8. The length of the CDR3 is 16 residues. The CDR3 region is CASSQDRARGPTEAFF. CDR3 coding DNA: TGCGCCAGCAGCCAAGATAGAGCCAGGGGGCCGACTGAAGCTTTCTTT.

This clone was seen more than once but under ten times. V usage is TRBV7-6 and J usage is TRBJ2-5, with D possibly TRBD1 on 5 matching bases. There are 17 residues in the CDR3. V shed 5 bases and J shed 0 bases, with 19 bases lying between them. Germline V gene sequence: CDR1 SGHVS, CDR2 FNYEAQ. The chain's CDR3 is CASSHRGTGVYQETQYF. CDR3 nucleotides: TGTGCCAGCAGCCACAGAGGCACAGGCGTCTACCAAGAGACCCAGTACTTC.

This chain uses TRBV18 with TRBJ2-7; D might be TRBD1 (6 bases). Germline V lookup: CDR1 KGHSH, CDR2 LQKENI. V shed 3 bases and J shed 3 bases, with 9 bases lying between them. This CDR3 comprises 13 residues. The CDR3 here is CASSPRTDYEQYF. The CDR3 DNA is TGTGCCAGCTCACCGCGGACAGACTACGAGCAGTACTTC.

The chain is built from TRBV7-2 and TRBJ1-6, with unresolved D. CDR3 length: 16 residues. Germline CDR1 SGHTA, CDR2 FQGNSA. V lost 1 base and J lost 0, with 7 bases in between. The CDR3 spells CASSLVSSSYNSPLHF. CDR3 sequence (DNA): TGTGCCAGCAGCTTAGTATCGAGCTCCTATAATTCACCCCTCCACTTT.

This clone occurred a few times. The chain employs TRBV7-2 and TRBJ2-1; 10 nucleotides match TRBD1. Per germline, CDR1 SGHTA and CDR2 FQGNSA. The trim removed 4 bases at V and 8 bases at J, leaving 11 bases unmatched. The CDR3 is 16 amino acids. CDR3 nucleotides: TGTGCCAGCAGCTCGCGCGGGGACAGGGGAAGGGATGAGCAGTTCTTC. Residues: CASSSRGDRGRDEQFF.

The chain carries TRBV7-8 and TRBJ1-5, with 7 bases fitting TRBD1. This CDR3 comprises 15 residues. Germline CDR1 SGHVS, CDR2 FQNEAQ. V lost 4 bases and J lost 3; bases outside the gene matches: 6. The CDR3 sequence is CASSSYRGNNQPQHF. The CDR3 DNA reads as TGTGCCAGCAGCTCTTACAGGGGCAACAATCAGCCCCAGCATTTT.

Of note for this clone: One junction end does not reproduce the germline sequence, and a read error may be involved. This chain uses TRBV7-7 with TRBJ2-5, with 11 positions matching TRBD2. The germline V gene encodes CDR1 SSHAT and CDR2 FNYEAQ (reference sequence). The CDR3 loop spans 17 amino acids. CDR3 sequence: CASSLGASGGRQETQYF. The CDR3 DNA sequence: TGTGCTAGCAGCTTAGGGGCTAGCGGGGGGCGCCAAGAGACCCAGTACTTC. Based on the CDR3 plus reference TRBV7-7 and TRBJ2-5, the full variable domain is GAGVSQSPRYKVTKRGQDVTLRCDPISSHATLYWYQQALGQGPEFLTYFNYEAQPDKSGLPSDRFSAERPEGSISTLTIQRTEQRDSAMYRCASSLGASGGRQETQYFGPGTRLLVL.

This clone was observed a few times. The chain couples TRBV5-1 to TRBJ1-1; 7 bases are a match to TRBD1. CDR1 and CDR2 from the germline V gene are SGHRS and YFSETQ. The length of the CDR3 is 17 residues. Germline trimming cut 1 base from V and 4 bases from J; bases unmatched to any gene: 13. DNA of the CDR3: TGCGCCAGCAGCTTGTATCAGAGAAGGGGGCTTGGCACTGAAGCTTTCTTT. Encoded protein: CASSLYQRRGLGTEAFF.